Each of the 9 T cell receptor beta chains below was sequenced from the same sample in a study of vaccination effects on CD4 cells after COVID-19 (dated 2022 in TCRdb). Their antigens remain unidentified. The library was generated by the immunoSEQ multiplex PCR assay. In its TCRdb copy, this immuneACCESS table keeps in-frame sequences only and misses some clones. Where compared with another copy, unresolved V genes explain less than half of these, and the others have no known cause. The sample table contains 74,000 or so clones; only one count was recorded for about 80% of them. The ten biggest clones cover 10% to 15% of the sample. The ViraFEST assay stimulated PBMC with viral peptide pools and then used TCR sequencing to identify antigen-specific CD4+ T cell clonotypes by expansion. After less than 13 days of culture, CD4+ T cells were isolated with the EasySep CD4+ T cell isolation kit. Healthy vaccine recipients had no prior SARS-CoV-2 infection, confirmed by negative nucleocapsid antibodies before and after vaccination.

The starting material was CD4+ T cells from PBMCs cultured with SARS-CoV-2 spike peptides, obtained before COVID-19 vaccination. The sample's cell subset or site label is to be understood as: SARS-CoV-2 spike overlapping peptide pool stimulation. Receptors originate from a human donor who received a COVID-19 vaccine.

The V gene is TRBV7-3, the J gene TRBJ2-5; 15 nucleotides line up with TRBD2. Unmatched junction bases numbered 2, after V lost 4 bases and J lost 2 bases. The CDR3 has 16 amino acids. Germline values: CDR1 SGHTA, CDR2 FQGTGA. CDR3 region: CASSSGLAGGQETQYF. In nucleotides, the CDR3 is TGTGCCAGCAGCTCCGGACTAGCGGGGGGGCAAGAGACCCAGTACTTC.

The chain recombines TRBV20-1 with TRBJ1-1; D remains ambiguous. V shed 3 bases and J shed 1 base, with 6 bases lying between them. From germline, CDR1 is DFQATT and CDR2 SNEGSKA (reference sequence). This CDR3 has 12 amino acids. The CDR3 coding sequence is TGCAGTGCTAGTGTAAGGAACACTGAAGCTTTCTTT. It is translated as CSASVRNTEAFF.

J is TRBJ2-2 and V is TRBV9; D perhaps matches TRBD2 (6 bases). The CDR3 sequence is 14 residues long. The ends were cut back, 4 bases at V and 6 bases at J, with 13 bases in the middle. The V gene's germline CDR1 is SGDLS and CDR2 YYNGEE. The CDR3 region has the DNA TGTGCCAGCAGCTATCTCGGGAGCGCCGGGGAGCTGTTTTTT. Its translation: CASSYLGSAGELFF.

The CDR3 loop reads CASSESPQNTYEQYV. In DNA, the CDR3 is TGTGCCAGCAGTGAATCGCCACAGAACACCTACGAGCAGTACGTC. This chain links TRBV2 with TRBJ2-7; no firm D call. V was clipped by 2 bases and J by 2 bases, with 13 bases between them. CDR3 length: 15 amino acids. In germline, CDR1 is SNHLY, CDR2 FYNNEI.

The chain carries TRBV18 and TRBJ1-3; TRBD1 aligns across 9 bases. This CDR3 spans 15 amino acids. Germline V gene sequence: CDR1 KGHSH, CDR2 LQKENI. The V segment lost 5 bases and the J segment 2 bases; nucleotides outside the gene matches: 4. CDR3 residues: CASSSGQGTGNTIYF. The CDR3 DNA reads as TGTGCCAGCTCATCAGGACAGGGGACTGGAAACACCATATATTTT.

The J gene is TRBJ2-7, the V gene TRBV6-5; D may match TRBD1 or TRBD2 (6 bases each). The CDR3 covers 13 residues. Germline CDR1 is MNHEY and CDR2 is SVGAGI. V dropped 11 bases and J dropped 6 bases, with 20 bases sitting between them. The CDR3 coding sequence is TGTGCCCCAAAAGGGGGGCGGGTTTGCGAGCAGTACGTC. Its translation is CAPKGGRVCEQYV.

The chain is built from TRBV12-3 or TRBV12-4 and TRBJ1-2; D gene unclear. With 3 bases removed from V and 4 bases from J, the gap between germline ends came to 6 bases. The CDR3 contains 12 residues. The CDR3 loop is CASSFRGYGYTF. DNA for the CDR3: TGTGCCAGCAGTTTCCGCGGCTATGGCTACACCTTC.

V usage is TRBV5-6 and J usage is TRBJ2-3, with TRBD1 matching over 11 bases. Trimming took 2 bases from V and 5 from J; bases not matched to a gene: 4. The CDR3 covers 15 residues. Germline-derived CDR1 and CDR2 are SGHDT and YYEEEE. CDR3 DNA: TGTGCCAGCAGCTTTGGACAGGGGGCAGTAGATACGCAGTATTTT. As protein: CASSFGQGAVDTQYF.

The rearrangement joins TRBV29-1 to TRBJ1-1, with D unclear. This CDR3 is 14 amino acids long. V was clipped by 6 bases and J by 1 base, with 15 bases between them. Germline CDR1 is SQVTM and CDR2 is ANQGSEA. As DNA, the CDR3 is TGCAGCGTGTCAAGGTGGGAGAAGAACACTGAAGCTTTCTTT. Protein: CSVSRWEKNTEAFF.